What follows are 22 T cell receptor beta chains derived from one specimen sequenced in a study of T cell responses to AZD1222 COVID-19 vaccine. Assay: immunoSEQ multiplex PCR; the TCRdb copy retains only in-frame clones and omits some. The repertoire holds 110,000 or so clones, with around nine tenths as singletons. The sequencing here drew on peripheral blood, taken on day 0 of AZD1222 vaccination. The receptors originated from an adult in good health.

The chain combines TRBV5-4 with TRBJ2-5; 7 bases align to TRBD1. This CDR3 region has 13 residues. J gave up 5 bases and V 4 bases, and 5 bases lay outside the gene matches. CDR1 and CDR2 from the germline V gene are SGHNT and YYREEE (reference sequence). The CDR3 DNA reads as TGTGCCAGCAGCCTACAGGGGCGGGAGACCCAGTACTTC. This translates into CASSLQGRETQYF.

The V and J genes are TRBV7-2 and TRBJ2-5, with D uncertain. There are 13 residues in the CDR3. Germline V CDR1 and CDR2: SGHTA, FQGNSA. V was trimmed by 5 bases and J by 2 bases, leaving 9 bases between them. CDR3 coding DNA: TGTGCCAGCAGCACCGGATGGCAAGAGACCCAGTACTTC. Translated, it gives CASSTGWQETQYF. Drawing the rest from reference TRBV7-2 and TRBJ2-5, the complete variable domain is GAGVSQSPSNKVTEKGKDVELRCDPISGHTALYWYRQSLGQGLEFLIYFQGNSAPDKSGLPSDRFSAERTGGSVSTLTIQRTQQEDSAVYLCASSTGWQETQYFGPGTRLLVL.

This rearrangement joins TRBV2 to TRBJ2-3; D is possibly TRBD2 (6 bases). Germline V lookup: CDR1 SNHLY, CDR2 FYNNEI. Trimming removed 8 bases from V and 1 base from J, with 10 bases in between. The CDR3 has 13 amino acids. CDR3 protein: CASLAPGTDTQYF. The CDR3 coding sequence is TGTGCCAGCCTAGCGCCCGGCACAGATACGCAGTATTTT.

The CDR3 here is CASIRRLAGVLNEQFF. In DNA form, the CDR3 reads TGTGCCAGCATCCGGAGGCTAGCGGGAGTTTTGAATGAGCAGTTCTTC. The V and J genes are TRBV28 and TRBJ2-1, with TRBD2 matching 10 bases. CDR1 is MDHEN, CDR2 SYDVKM, per germline. The V segment lost 7 bases and the J segment 7 bases; nucleotides outside the gene matches: 13. CDR3 length equals 16 residues.

This sequence joins TRBV7-2 and TRBJ2-4; D may match TRBD1 or TRBD2 (5 bases each). V was pared by 8 bases and J by 1 base, with 18 bases between. This CDR3 has 16 amino acids. Germline assignment: CDR1 SGHTA and CDR2 FQGNSA. CDR3 amino acids: CASGDQGAPAKNIQYF. The CDR3 DNA reads TGTGCCAGCGGGGATCAGGGAGCACCGGCCAAAAACATTCAGTACTTC.

This chain connects TRBV7-8 to TRBJ2-2; 8 positions match TRBD2. J lost 0 bases, V lost 3 bases, and 6 bases had no gene match. The V gene's germline CDR1 is SGHVS and CDR2 FQNEAQ. This CDR3 is 17 amino acids long. The DNA for the CDR3 is TGTGCCAGCAGCTTGGGGGGAGCGGGGGCGAACACCGGGGAGCTGTTTTTT. Protein: CASSLGGAGANTGELFF.

This rearrangement joins TRBV5-1 to TRBJ1-2; D unclear. This CDR3 has 13 amino acids. With 4 bases removed from V and 8 bases from J, the gap between germline ends came to 15 bases. Germline CDR1 SGHRS, CDR2 YFSETQ. CDR3 bases: TGCGCCAGCAGCCTGAGCCCTCTTTACGGCTACACCTTC. Residues: CASSLSPLYGYTF.

The chain links TRBV7-8 to TRBJ1-4, with D unresolved. Germline values: CDR1 SGHVS, CDR2 FQNEAQ. V lost 1 base to trimming and J lost 5 bases, with 14 bases between them. CDR3 size: 16 residues. CDR3 sequence: CASSLGRVGQNEKLFF. For the CDR3, the DNA is TGTGCCAGCAGCTTAGGACGGGTAGGGCAAAATGAAAAACTGTTTTTT.

The chain links TRBV6-5 to TRBJ2-1, with 7 bases aligning to TRBD2. Germline V gene lookup returns CDR1 MNHEY and CDR2 SVGAGI. V lost 0 bases to trimming and J lost 5 bases; unmatched junction nucleotides: 7. The CDR3 loop spans 16 amino acids. This chain's CDR3 is CASSYSSASGHNEQFF. DNA for the CDR3: TGTGCCAGCAGTTACTCGTCGGCTAGCGGTCACAATGAGCAGTTCTTC.

The rearrangement uses TRBV11-3 and TRBJ2-3; D is tentatively TRBD1 or TRBD2 (5 bases each). The germline V gene has CDR1 SGHNT and CDR2 YENEEA. The V gene lost 1 base and the J gene lost 6 bases, with 11 bases spanning the gap. This CDR3 has 14 amino acids. The DNA for the CDR3 is TGTGCCAGCAGCTTAGGTGGGACCCGGGATACGCAGTATTTT. As protein: CASSLGGTRDTQYF. Based on the CDR3 plus reference TRBV11-3 and TRBJ2-3, the full variable domain is EAGVVQSPRYKIIEKKQPVAFWCNPISGHNTLYWYLQNLGQGPELLIRYENEEAVDDSQLPKDRFSAERLKGVDSTLKIQPAELGDSAVYLCASSLGGTRDTQYFGPGTRLTVL.

This chain uses TRBV6-2 or TRBV6-3 with TRBJ2-5; TRBD1 is a possible D gene (5 bases). V was shortened by 5 bases and J by 1 base, with 5 bases between the two germline ends. Germline CDR1 reads MNHEY; CDR2 reads SVGEGT. The CDR3 covers 12 residues. CDR3 residues: CASSRGQETQYF. In DNA, the CDR3 is TGTGCCAGCAGTAGGGGCCAAGAGACCCAGTACTTC.

V and J are TRBV2 and TRBJ2-7, with a tentative D call TRBD1 (7 bases). This CDR3 is 13 amino acids long. Germline loops: CDR1 SNHLY, CDR2 FYNNEI. V was cut by 4 bases and J by 3 bases, with 10 bases left in between. CDR3 nucleotides: TGTGCCAGCAGTGTCCAGGGGGGCTACGAGCAGTACTTC. It specifies CASSVQGGYEQYF.

This clone was detected once. V gene TRBV6-6 combines with J gene TRBJ1-4; the D gene is possibly TRBD1 (5 bases). This CDR3 has 14 amino acids. The germline gives CDR1 MNHNY, CDR2 SVGAGI (reference sequence). V lost 6 bases and J lost 0, with 8 bases in between. The DNA for the CDR3 is TGTGCCAGCAGCGGGGGAGCAACTAATGAAAAACTGTTTTTT. This translates into CASSGGATNEKLFF.

The J gene is TRBJ1-1, the V gene TRBV6-2 or TRBV6-3; 10 bases fit TRBD1. The CDR3 is 12 amino acids. Losses at the gene ends were 0 bases for V and 13 bases for J; bases not matched to a gene: 2. Germline CDR1 MNHEY, CDR2 SVGEGT. The CDR3 nucleotides are TGTGCCAGCAGTTACTCGGACAGGGGGTTTTTCTTT. This encodes CASSYSDRGFFF.

The chain links TRBV6-2 or TRBV6-3 to TRBJ2-1; D call uncertain. The V gene lost 6 bases and the J gene lost 4 bases, with 13 bases spanning the gap. In germline, CDR1 is MNHEY, CDR2 SVGEGT. CDR3 length equals 14 residues. The CDR3: CASSPSTVYNEQFF. The CDR3 DNA reads as TGTGCCAGCAGCCCGAGTACGGTATACAATGAGCAGTTCTTC.

This clone appeared a single time. The chain couples TRBV5-1 to TRBJ2-3; possibly TRBD2 for D (7 bases). The germline V gene encodes CDR1 SGHRS and CDR2 YFSETQ. V lost 0 bases and J 4 bases, leaving 18 bases between the germline ends. The length of the CDR3 is 17 residues. The CDR3 DNA reads as TGCGCCAGCAGCTTGGGCGGCGTCAGGGGAGGGCCAGATACGCAGTATTTT. The encoded protein is CASSLGGVRGGPDTQYF.

This clone appeared a few times. This chain joins TRBV28 and TRBJ1-5; D is possibly TRBD1 (6 bases). The CDR3 extends over 14 amino acids. Germline CDR1 reads MDHEN; CDR2 reads SYDVKM. Trimming shortened V by 6 bases and J by 3 bases, and 12 bases separated the two germline ends. CDR3 nucleotide sequence: TGTGCCAGCAGCGTACCAGGGGCCAATCAGCCCCAGCATTTT. It codes for CASSVPGANQPQHF.

The J gene is TRBJ2-1, the V gene TRBV7-9, with 9 positions matching TRBD1. The germline gives CDR1 SEHNR, CDR2 FQNEAQ (reference sequence). The CDR3 length is 16 residues. J lost 0 bases, V lost 4 bases, and 4 bases had no gene match. CDR3 loop: CASSSDRGPSYNEQFF. For the CDR3, the DNA is TGTGCCAGCAGCTCGGACAGGGGTCCCTCCTACAATGAGCAGTTCTTC.

This clone came up once. The rearrangement links TRBV11-2 to TRBJ1-1; D is undetermined. The V end was cut by 1 base, the J end by 7 bases, with 4 bases between. The germline gives CDR1 SGHAT, CDR2 FQNNGV. This CDR3 is built from 11 residues. The CDR3 spells CASSLAGEAFF. In DNA form, the CDR3 reads TGTGCCAGCAGCTTAGCAGGTGAAGCTTTCTTT.

V is TRBV11-2 and J is TRBJ2-7; TRBD1 might be the D (6 bases). The V end lost 4 bases, the J end lost 1 base, and 20 bases lay between the germline ends. The CDR3 covers 17 residues. Germline V gene lookup returns CDR1 SGHAT and CDR2 FQNNGV. CDR3 region: CASSSLFTPGHSYEQYF. The CDR3 nucleotides are TGTGCCAGCAGCTCCTTATTTACCCCGGGACATTCCTACGAGCAGTACTTC.

This clone is a singleton in its sample. The rearrangement joins TRBV6-6 to TRBJ2-3, with 7 bases identical to TRBD1. The CDR3 covers 18 residues. From germline, CDR1 is MNHNY and CDR2 SVGAGI (reference sequence). V lost 5 bases to trimming and J lost 2 bases; unmatched junction nucleotides: 16. CDR3 sequence: CASSQRQLRQGDTDTQYF. The CDR3 DNA sequence: TGTGCCAGCAGTCAACGACAACTAAGACAGGGCGACACAGATACGCAGTATTTT.

This clone was counted once. The CDR3 spells CASSPTRANEKLFF. CDR3 sequence (DNA): TGTGCCAGCAGCCCGACTCGGGCTAATGAAAAACTGTTTTTT. The chain has TRBV7-9 and TRBJ1-4; D not certain. The CDR3 consists of 14 residues. Germline V gene lookup returns CDR1 SEHNR and CDR2 FQNEAQ (reference sequence). V lost 5 bases and J 3 bases, leaving 10 bases between the germline ends.